A selection of T cell receptor beta chains follows, all from one sample in a study of shared clonotypes between healthy human individuals. Assay used: immunoSEQ multiplex PCR; TCRdb lists only in-frame clones, some missing. The profile shows about 1.9 million clones, roughly 93% of them singletons. Sequencing used naive CD8+ T cells from PBMCs. These receptor sequences come from a young man in good health. Some clones in this sample may be carry-over from other donors' samples. Both conserved end residues are part of each CDR3. Fields, in order: V gene, J gene, D gene, clone size, CDR3 protein, CDR3 DNA. The D gene is left open where the match is weak. The size of a clone is reported for some rows only, either as once, few or many, or as a class for expanded clones.

v_call: TRBV7-9; j_call: TRBJ2-7; d_call: .; clone_size: .; cdr3_aa: CASSFPGHSYEQYF; cdr3_nt: TGTGCCAGCAGCTTCCCGGGACATTCCTACGAGCAGTACTTC
v_call: TRBV5-1; j_call: TRBJ2-7; d_call: .; clone_size: .; cdr3_aa: CASSLGQAGRYEQYF; cdr3_nt: TGCGCCAGCAGCTTGGGACAAGCGGGCCGCTACGAGCAGTACTTC
v_call: TRBV27; j_call: TRBJ1-5; d_call: .; clone_size: once; cdr3_aa: CASSLSEQGPGPQHF; cdr3_nt: TGTGCCAGCAGTTTATCGGAACAGGGCCCTGGGCCCCAGCATTTT
v_call: TRBV25-1; j_call: TRBJ2-7; d_call: .; clone_size: .; cdr3_aa: CASSGLHEQYF; cdr3_nt: TGTGCCAGCAGTGGTCTCCACGAGCAGTACTTC
v_call: TRBV7-9; j_call: TRBJ1-1; d_call: .; clone_size: few; cdr3_aa: CASLGWDTEAFF; cdr3_nt: TGTGCCAGCCTCGGGTGGGACACTGAAGCTTTCTTT
v_call: TRBV28; j_call: TRBJ1-5; d_call: .; clone_size: once; cdr3_aa: CASSLFRVPNQPQHF; cdr3_nt: TGTGCCAGCAGTTTATTCAGGGTCCCCAATCAGCCCCAGCATTTT
v_call: TRBV6-5; j_call: TRBJ2-7; d_call: TRBD1; clone_size: .; cdr3_aa: CASSTRDRVFREQYF; cdr3_nt: TGTGCCAGCAGTACCCGGGACAGGGTATTTCGCGAGCAGTACTTC
v_call: TRBV28; j_call: TRBJ2-3; d_call: .; clone_size: .; cdr3_aa: CASSLYGPGAEGSDTQYF; cdr3_nt: TGTGCCAGCAGTTTATACGGGCCGGGGGCAGAGGGCTCAGATACGCAGTATTTT
v_call: TRBV19; j_call: TRBJ2-5; d_call: TRBD2; clone_size: .; cdr3_aa: CASSTRTRGETQYF; cdr3_nt: TGTGCCAGTAGTACCCGGACTAGAGGAGAGACCCAGTACTTC
v_call: TRBV5-4; j_call: TRBJ2-1; d_call: TRBD1; clone_size: .; cdr3_aa: CASSLEGQPEQFF; cdr3_nt: TGTGCCAGCAGCTTGGAGGGACAGCCTGAGCAGTTCTTC
v_call: TRBV4-3; j_call: TRBJ2-7; d_call: .; clone_size: .; cdr3_aa: CASSQDTVIEQYF; cdr3_nt: TGCGCCAGCAGCCAAGATACAGTCATCGAGCAGTACTTC
v_call: TRBV9; j_call: TRBJ2-1; d_call: TRBD1; clone_size: .; cdr3_aa: CASSSRQGVSSNEQFF; cdr3_nt: TGTGCCAGCAGCTCCCGCCAGGGGGTATCCTCCAATGAGCAGTTCTTC
v_call: TRBV30; j_call: TRBJ1-6; d_call: .; clone_size: .; cdr3_aa: CAWNWASNSPLHF; cdr3_nt: TGTGCCTGGAACTGGGCAAGTAATTCACCCCTCCACTTT
v_call: TRBV6-1; j_call: TRBJ2-5; d_call: TRBD1; clone_size: .; cdr3_aa: CASEDWTGAQYF; cdr3_nt: TGTGCCAGCGAAGACTGGACAGGCGCCCAGTACTTC
v_call: TRBV6-5; j_call: TRBJ2-7; d_call: TRBD1; clone_size: .; cdr3_aa: CASSYSTGTNSYEQYF; cdr3_nt: TGTGCCAGCAGTTACTCGACAGGGACCAATTCCTACGAGCAGTACTTC
v_call: TRBV27; j_call: TRBJ2-3; d_call: TRBD2; clone_size: once; cdr3_aa: CASRLHPGTSGSIDTQYF; cdr3_nt: TGTGCCAGCAGGCTCCATCCCGGGACTAGCGGGAGCATAGATACGCAGTATTTT
v_call: TRBV27; j_call: TRBJ2-5; d_call: TRBD1; clone_size: .; cdr3_aa: CASSPQTGEETQYF; cdr3_nt: TGTGCCAGCAGTCCCCAAACAGGGGAAGAGACCCAGTACTTC
v_call: TRBV10-1; j_call: TRBJ2-1; d_call: TRBD2; clone_size: .; cdr3_aa: CASREYSAKERGIVNEQFF; cdr3_nt: TGCGCCAGCAGGGAGTATAGCGCCAAAGAGCGGGGTATTGTAAATGAGCAGTTCTTC
v_call: TRBV9; j_call: TRBJ2-3; d_call: TRBD2; clone_size: .; cdr3_aa: CASSDGAGGSTDTQYF; cdr3_nt: TGTGCCAGCAGCGATGGTGCGGGGGGAAGCACAGATACGCAGTATTTT
v_call: TRBV9; j_call: TRBJ1-4; d_call: .; clone_size: .; cdr3_aa: CASSVAGDEKLFF; cdr3_nt: TGTGCCAGCAGCGTAGCTGGGGATGAAAAACTGTTTTTT
v_call: TRBV15; j_call: TRBJ2-5; d_call: .; clone_size: .; cdr3_aa: CATSRDSFQETQYF; cdr3_nt: TGTGCCACCAGCAGGGACAGTTTTCAAGAGACCCAGTACTTC
v_call: TRBV4-1; j_call: TRBJ2-7; d_call: .; clone_size: .; cdr3_aa: CASSLTQGPSYEQYF; cdr3_nt: TGCGCCAGCAGCCTCACCCAGGGGCCCTCCTACGAGCAGTACTTC
v_call: TRBV13; j_call: TRBJ2-7; d_call: .; clone_size: .; cdr3_aa: CASSSNYYEQYF; cdr3_nt: TGTGCCAGCAGCTCTAACTACTACGAGCAGTACTTC
v_call: TRBV7-9; j_call: TRBJ1-5; d_call: .; clone_size: .; cdr3_aa: CASSPDPGLREPQHF; cdr3_nt: TGTGCCAGCAGCCCGGACCCAGGACTACGCGAGCCCCAGCATTTT
v_call: TRBV7-9; j_call: TRBJ1-4; d_call: .; clone_size: .; cdr3_aa: CASSLTPGEKLFF; cdr3_nt: TGTGCCAGCAGCTTGACCCCAGGTGAAAAACTGTTTTTT
v_call: TRBV5-1; j_call: TRBJ2-7; d_call: .; clone_size: .; cdr3_aa: CASSPGQPPYEQYF; cdr3_nt: TGCGCCAGCAGCCCGGGACAACCTCCCTACGAGCAGTACTTC
v_call: TRBV21-1; j_call: TRBJ1-5; d_call: .; clone_size: .; cdr3_aa: CASSKARQVDPSNQPQHF; cdr3_nt: TGTGCCAGCAGCAAAGCCCGTCAGGTCGACCCTAGCAATCAGCCCCAGCATTTT
v_call: TRBV27; j_call: TRBJ2-7; d_call: TRBD1; clone_size: once; cdr3_aa: CASSNTGAGSNEQYF; cdr3_nt: TGTGCCAGCAGTAACACAGGGGCCGGGTCGAACGAGCAGTACTTC
v_call: TRBV19; j_call: TRBJ2-3; d_call: .; clone_size: .; cdr3_aa: CASSRGRGGTTDTQYF; cdr3_nt: TGTGCCAGTAGTAGGGGACGAGGCGGAACCACAGATACGCAGTATTTT
v_call: TRBV28; j_call: TRBJ1-2; d_call: .; clone_size: .; cdr3_aa: CASSRRGAIYGYTF; cdr3_nt: TGTGCCAGCAGTCGTCGGGGGGCGATCTATGGCTACACCTTC
v_call: TRBV7-9; j_call: TRBJ1-1; d_call: .; clone_size: .; cdr3_aa: CASSLLGTEAFF; cdr3_nt: TGTGCCAGCAGCTTATTGGGTACTGAAGCTTTCTTT
v_call: TRBV10-3; j_call: TRBJ2-7; d_call: .; clone_size: .; cdr3_aa: CAISDFAGQTYEQYF; cdr3_nt: TGTGCCATCAGTGATTTTGCGGGACAGACCTACGAGCAGTACTTC
v_call: TRBV5-6; j_call: TRBJ2-2; d_call: TRBD2; clone_size: .; cdr3_aa: CASSGGREKDTGELFF; cdr3_nt: TGTGCCAGCAGCGGTGGGCGGGAGAAAGACACCGGGGAGCTGTTTTTT
v_call: TRBV9; j_call: TRBJ2-1; d_call: .; clone_size: .; cdr3_aa: CASTSQGRYEQFF; cdr3_nt: TGTGCCAGCACCTCCCAGGGCCGGTATGAGCAGTTCTTC
v_call: TRBV4-3; j_call: TRBJ2-1; d_call: TRBD2; clone_size: once; cdr3_aa: CASSQEGLAGFYNEQFF; cdr3_nt: TGCGCCAGCAGCCAAGAGGGACTAGCGGGTTTCTACAATGAGCAGTTCTTC
v_call: TRBV27; j_call: TRBJ2-3; d_call: TRBD2; clone_size: .; cdr3_aa: CASSLSLGRVDTQYF; cdr3_nt: TGTGCCAGCAGTTTATCTCTCGGGAGGGTAGATACGCAGTATTTT
v_call: TRBV27; j_call: TRBJ1-5; d_call: .; clone_size: .; cdr3_aa: CASRPTPGVGQPQHF; cdr3_nt: TGTGCCAGCAGGCCAACTCCAGGGGTGGGTCAGCCCCAGCATTTT
v_call: TRBV7-2; j_call: TRBJ2-7; d_call: TRBD2; clone_size: .; cdr3_aa: CASRPSGISYEQYF; cdr3_nt: TGTGCCAGCAGGCCTAGCGGGATTAGCTACGAGCAGTACTTC
v_call: TRBV5-1; j_call: TRBJ2-5; d_call: .; clone_size: .; cdr3_aa: CASSYEGNIQETQYF; cdr3_nt: TGCGCCAGCAGCTATGAGGGCAATATCCAAGAGACCCAGTACTTC
v_call: TRBV28; j_call: TRBJ1-1; d_call: .; clone_size: .; cdr3_aa: CASSLGRGDTEAFF; cdr3_nt: TGTGCCAGCAGTTTAGGCAGGGGTGACACTGAAGCTTTCTTT
v_call: TRBV16; j_call: TRBJ2-7; d_call: TRBD1; clone_size: .; cdr3_aa: CASSPDRGGYEQYF; cdr3_nt: TGTGCCAGCAGCCCGGACAGGGGGGGATACGAGCAGTACTTC
v_call: TRBV15; j_call: TRBJ1-1; d_call: TRBD1; clone_size: .; cdr3_aa: CATSRGQGMNTEAFF; cdr3_nt: TGTGCCACCAGCAGAGGACAGGGGATGAACACTGAAGCTTTCTTT
v_call: TRBV4-2; j_call: TRBJ2-1; d_call: TRBD2; clone_size: .; cdr3_aa: CASSPGLAVYNEQFF; cdr3_nt: TGTGCCAGCAGCCCGGGACTAGCAGTTTACAATGAGCAGTTCTTC
v_call: TRBV27; j_call: TRBJ2-1; d_call: .; clone_size: once; cdr3_aa: CASSWDNNEQFF; cdr3_nt: TGTGCCAGCAGTTGGGACAACAATGAGCAGTTCTTC
v_call: TRBV29-1; j_call: TRBJ2-2; d_call: .; clone_size: .; cdr3_aa: CSVYRETGELFF; cdr3_nt: TGCAGCGTTTACAGAGAAACCGGGGAGCTGTTTTTT
v_call: TRBV4-1; j_call: TRBJ1-1; d_call: .; clone_size: .; cdr3_aa: CASSQEGGPGNTEAFF; cdr3_nt: TGCGCCAGCAGCCAAGAAGGGGGGCCGGGGAACACTGAAGCTTTCTTT
v_call: TRBV19; j_call: TRBJ1-1; d_call: TRBD1; clone_size: .; cdr3_aa: CASSDRGTEAFF; cdr3_nt: TGTGCCAGTAGCGACAGGGGAACTGAAGCTTTCTTT
v_call: TRBV7-2; j_call: TRBJ1-3; d_call: .; clone_size: .; cdr3_aa: CASSSRVQGASGNTIYF; cdr3_nt: TGTGCCAGCAGCTCCCGAGTACAGGGTGCGTCTGGAAACACCATATATTTT
v_call: TRBV29-1; j_call: TRBJ2-5; d_call: .; clone_size: .; cdr3_aa: CSVVGRGGQETQYF; cdr3_nt: TGCAGCGTTGTGGGTAGGGGGGGACAAGAGACCCAGTACTTC